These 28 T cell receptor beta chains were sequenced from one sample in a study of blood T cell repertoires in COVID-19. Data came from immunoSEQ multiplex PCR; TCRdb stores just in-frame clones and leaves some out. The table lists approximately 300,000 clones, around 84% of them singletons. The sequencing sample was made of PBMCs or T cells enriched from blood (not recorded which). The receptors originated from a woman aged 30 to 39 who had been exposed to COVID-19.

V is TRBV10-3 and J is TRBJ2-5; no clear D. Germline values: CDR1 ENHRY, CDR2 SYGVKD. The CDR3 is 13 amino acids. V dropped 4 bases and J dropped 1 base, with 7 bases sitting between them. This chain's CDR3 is CAISVSLQETQYF. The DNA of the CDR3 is TGTGCCATCAGTGTCAGTCTCCAAGAGACCCAGTACTTC.

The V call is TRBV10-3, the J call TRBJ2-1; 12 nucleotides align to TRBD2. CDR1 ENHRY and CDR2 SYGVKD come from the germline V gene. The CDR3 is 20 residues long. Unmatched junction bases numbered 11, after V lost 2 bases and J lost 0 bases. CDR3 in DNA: TGTGCCATCAGTGAGCCCCCATGGACTAGCGGGAAGAGCTCCTACAATGAGCAGTTCTTC. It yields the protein CAISEPPWTSGKSSYNEQFF.

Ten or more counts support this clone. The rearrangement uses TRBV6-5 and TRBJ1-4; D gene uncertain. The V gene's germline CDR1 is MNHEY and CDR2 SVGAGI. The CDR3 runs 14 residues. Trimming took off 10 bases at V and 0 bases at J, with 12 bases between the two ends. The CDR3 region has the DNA TGTGCCACGGGAACAGCATCAACTAATGAAAAACTGTTTTTT. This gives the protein CATGTASTNEKLFF.

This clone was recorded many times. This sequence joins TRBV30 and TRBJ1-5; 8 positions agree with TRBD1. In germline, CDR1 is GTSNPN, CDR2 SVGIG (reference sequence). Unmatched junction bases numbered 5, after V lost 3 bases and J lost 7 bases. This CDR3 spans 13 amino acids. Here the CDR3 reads CAWRGQGGQPQHF. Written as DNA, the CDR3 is TGTGCCTGGAGAGGACAGGGCGGGCAGCCCCAGCATTTT.

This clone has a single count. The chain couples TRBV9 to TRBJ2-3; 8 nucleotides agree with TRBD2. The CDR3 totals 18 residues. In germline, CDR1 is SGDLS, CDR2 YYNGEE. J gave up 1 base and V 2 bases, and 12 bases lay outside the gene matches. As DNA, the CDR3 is TGTGCCAGCAGCGTGACCTCTTCCGGGAGGGAACGCACAGATACGCAGTATTTT. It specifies CASSVTSSGRERTDTQYF. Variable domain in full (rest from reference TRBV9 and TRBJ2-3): DSGVTQTPKHLITATGQRVTLRCSPRSGDLSVYWYQQSLDQGLQFLIQYYNGEERAKGNILERFSAQQFPDLHSELNLSSLELGDSALYFCASSVTSSGRERTDTQYFGPGTRLTVL.

The CDR3: CASSQDGQVVANYGYTF. The DNA for the CDR3 is TGTGCCAGCAGCCAAGACGGACAGGTGGTAGCTAACTATGGCTACACCTTC. The chain recombines TRBV14 with TRBJ1-2; the match to TRBD1 covers 7 bases. Losses at the gene ends were 0 bases for V and 0 bases for J; bases not matched to a gene: 7. This CDR3 is built from 17 residues. The germline V gene encodes CDR1 SGHDN and CDR2 FVKESK. Drawing the rest from reference TRBV14 and TRBJ1-2, the complete variable domain is EAGVTQFPSHSVIEKGQTVTLRCDPISGHDNLYWYRRVMGKEIKFLLHFVKESKQDESGMPNNRFLAERTGGTYSTLKVQPAELEDSGVYFCASSQDGQVVANYGYTFGSGTRLTVV.

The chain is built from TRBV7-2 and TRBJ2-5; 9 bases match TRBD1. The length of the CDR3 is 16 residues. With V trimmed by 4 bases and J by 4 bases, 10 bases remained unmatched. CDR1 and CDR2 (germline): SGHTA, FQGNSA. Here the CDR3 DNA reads TGTGCCAGCAGCTCCGAGCCTACAGGGGGCCGAGAGACCCAGTACTTC. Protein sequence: CASSSEPTGGRETQYF.

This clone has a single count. The CDR3 here is CAWTLAGGGYGYTF. CDR3 coding DNA: TGTGCCTGGACACTTGCCGGGGGGGGGTATGGCTACACCTTC. The rearrangement uses TRBV30 and TRBJ1-2; maybe TRBD1 (5 bases). CDR1 is GTSNPN, CDR2 SVGIG, per germline (reference sequence). CDR3 size: 14 residues. Between the trimmed V and J ends, which lost 4 bases and 5 bases, there was a span of 17 bases.

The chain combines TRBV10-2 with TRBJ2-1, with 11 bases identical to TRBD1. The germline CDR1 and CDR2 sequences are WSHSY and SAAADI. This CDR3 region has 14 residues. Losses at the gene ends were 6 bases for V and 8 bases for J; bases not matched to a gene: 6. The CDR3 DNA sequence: TGCGCCAGCAGAGCGGGACAGGGGGTGGATGAGCAGTTCTTC. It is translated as CASRAGQGVDEQFF.

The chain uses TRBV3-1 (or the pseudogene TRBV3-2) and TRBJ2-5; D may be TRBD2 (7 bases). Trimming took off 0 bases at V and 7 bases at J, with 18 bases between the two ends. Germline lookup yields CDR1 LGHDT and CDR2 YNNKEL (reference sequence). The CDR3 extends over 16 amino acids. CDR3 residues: CASSQEGSGGRGTQYF. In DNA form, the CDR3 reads TGTGCCAGCAGCCAAGAGGGGTCCGGGGGGCGAGGGACCCAGTACTTC.

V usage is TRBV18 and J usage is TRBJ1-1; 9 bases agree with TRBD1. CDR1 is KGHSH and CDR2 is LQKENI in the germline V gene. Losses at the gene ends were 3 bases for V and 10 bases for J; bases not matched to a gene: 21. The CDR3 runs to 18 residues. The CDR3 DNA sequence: TGTGCCAGCTCACCTTCGACCCCCACAGGGGGCGGGCGACCGCTAGCTTTCTTT. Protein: CASSPSTPTGGGRPLAFF.

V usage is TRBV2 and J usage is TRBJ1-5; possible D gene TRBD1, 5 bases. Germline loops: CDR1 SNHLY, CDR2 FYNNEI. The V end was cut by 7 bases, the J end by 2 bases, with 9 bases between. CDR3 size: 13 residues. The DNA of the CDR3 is TGTGCCAGCACTCAAGGGGGCAATCAGCCCCAGCATTTT. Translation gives CASTQGGNQPQHF.

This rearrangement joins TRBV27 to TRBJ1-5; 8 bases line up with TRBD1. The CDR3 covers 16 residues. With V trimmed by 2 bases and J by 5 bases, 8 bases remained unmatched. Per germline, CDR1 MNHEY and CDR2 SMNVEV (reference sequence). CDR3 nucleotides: TGTGCCAGCAGTTTACAGACTCCAGGGGGCGATCAGCCCCAGCATTTT. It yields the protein CASSLQTPGGDQPQHF.

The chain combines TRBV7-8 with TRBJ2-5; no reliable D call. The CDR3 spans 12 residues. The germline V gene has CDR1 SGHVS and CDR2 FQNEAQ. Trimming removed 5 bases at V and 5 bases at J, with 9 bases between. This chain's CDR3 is CASSRSTETQYF. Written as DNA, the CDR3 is TGTGCCAGCAGCCGTTCGACTGAGACCCAGTACTTC.

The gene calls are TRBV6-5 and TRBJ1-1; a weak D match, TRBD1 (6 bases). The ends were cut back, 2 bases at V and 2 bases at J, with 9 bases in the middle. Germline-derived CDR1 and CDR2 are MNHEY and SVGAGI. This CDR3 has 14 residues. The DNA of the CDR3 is TGTGCCAGCAGTTACGGGGGGGCTAACACTGAAGCTTTCTTT. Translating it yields CASSYGGANTEAFF.

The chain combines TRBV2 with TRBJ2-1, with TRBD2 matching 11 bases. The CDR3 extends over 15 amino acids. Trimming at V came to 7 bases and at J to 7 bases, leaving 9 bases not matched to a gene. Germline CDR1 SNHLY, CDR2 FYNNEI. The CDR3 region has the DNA TGTGCCAGCACCAAAAGTACTAGCGGGAGTAATGAGCAGTTCTTC. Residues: CASTKSTSGSNEQFF.

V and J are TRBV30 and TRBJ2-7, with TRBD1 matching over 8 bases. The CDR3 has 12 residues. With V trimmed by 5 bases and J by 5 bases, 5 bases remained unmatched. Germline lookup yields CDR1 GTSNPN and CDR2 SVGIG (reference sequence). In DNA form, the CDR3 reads TGTGCCTGGGACAGGGGAAGCCACGAGCAGTACTTC. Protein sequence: CAWDRGSHEQYF.

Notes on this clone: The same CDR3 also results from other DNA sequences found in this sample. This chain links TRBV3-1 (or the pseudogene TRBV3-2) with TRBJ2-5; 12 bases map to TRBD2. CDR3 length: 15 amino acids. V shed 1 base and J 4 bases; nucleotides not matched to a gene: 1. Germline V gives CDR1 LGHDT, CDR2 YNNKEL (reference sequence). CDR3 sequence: CASSQGTSGVETQYF. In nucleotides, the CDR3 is TGTGCCAGCAGCCAAGGGACTAGCGGGGTAGAGACCCAGTACTTC.

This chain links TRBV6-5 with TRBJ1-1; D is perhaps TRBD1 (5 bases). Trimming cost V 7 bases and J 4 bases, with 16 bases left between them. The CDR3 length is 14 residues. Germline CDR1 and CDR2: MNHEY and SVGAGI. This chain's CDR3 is CASKEGWLSTEAFF. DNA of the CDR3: TGTGCCAGCAAGGAGGGGTGGCTAAGCACTGAAGCTTTCTTT.

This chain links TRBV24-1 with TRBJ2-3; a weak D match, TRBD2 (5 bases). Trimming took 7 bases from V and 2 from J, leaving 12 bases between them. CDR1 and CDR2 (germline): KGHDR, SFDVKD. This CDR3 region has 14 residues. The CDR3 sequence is CATSGKFSTDTQYF. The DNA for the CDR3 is TGTGCCACCAGCGGGAAATTTTCCACAGATACGCAGTATTTT.

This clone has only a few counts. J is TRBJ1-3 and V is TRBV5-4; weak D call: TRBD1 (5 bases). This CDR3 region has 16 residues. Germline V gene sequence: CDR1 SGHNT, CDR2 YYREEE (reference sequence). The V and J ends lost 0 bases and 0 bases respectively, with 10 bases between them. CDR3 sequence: CASSLGGAGSGNTIYF. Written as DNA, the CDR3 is TGTGCCAGCAGCTTGGGTGGGGCCGGCTCTGGAAACACCATATATTTT.

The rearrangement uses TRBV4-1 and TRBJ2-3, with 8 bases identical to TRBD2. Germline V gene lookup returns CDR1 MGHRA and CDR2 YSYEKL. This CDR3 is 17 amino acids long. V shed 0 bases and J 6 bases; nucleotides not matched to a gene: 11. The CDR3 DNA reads TGCGCCAGCAGCCAAGAATGGGAGCGGGAGTATGCGGATACGCAGTATTTT. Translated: CASSQEWEREYADTQYF.

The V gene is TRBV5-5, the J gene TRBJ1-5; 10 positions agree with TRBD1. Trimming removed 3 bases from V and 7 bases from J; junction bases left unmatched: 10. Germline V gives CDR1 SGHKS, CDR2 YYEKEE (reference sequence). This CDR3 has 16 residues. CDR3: CASSYTTGGPGQPQHF. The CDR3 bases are TGTGCCAGCAGCTACACGACAGGGGGCCCGGGGCAGCCCCAGCATTTT.

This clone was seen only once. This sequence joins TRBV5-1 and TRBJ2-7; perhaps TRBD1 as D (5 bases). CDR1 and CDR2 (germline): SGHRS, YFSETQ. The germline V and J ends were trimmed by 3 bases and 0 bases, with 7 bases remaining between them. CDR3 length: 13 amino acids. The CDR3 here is CASSYTGSYEQYF. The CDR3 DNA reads TGCGCCAGCAGCTACACAGGCTCCTACGAGCAGTACTTC. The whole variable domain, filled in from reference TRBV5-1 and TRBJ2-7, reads KAGVTQTPRYLIKTRGQQVTLSCSPISGHRSVSWYQQTPGQGLQFLFEYFSETQRNKGNFPGRFSGRQFSNSRSEMNVSTLELGDSALYLCASSYTGSYEQYFGPGTRLTVT.

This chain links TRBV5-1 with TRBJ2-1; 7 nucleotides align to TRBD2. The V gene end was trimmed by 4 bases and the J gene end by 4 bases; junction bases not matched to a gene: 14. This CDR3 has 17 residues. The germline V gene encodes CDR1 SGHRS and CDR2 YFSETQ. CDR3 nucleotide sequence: TGCGCCAGCAGCGGGCAATACGGGTCTAGCGGATACAATGAGCAGTTCTTC. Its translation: CASSGQYGSSGYNEQFF.

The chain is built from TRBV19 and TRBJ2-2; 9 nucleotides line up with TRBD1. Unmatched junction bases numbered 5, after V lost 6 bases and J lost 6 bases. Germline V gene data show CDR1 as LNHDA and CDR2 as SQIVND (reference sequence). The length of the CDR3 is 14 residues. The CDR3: CASRTGGGSGELFF. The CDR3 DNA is TGTGCCAGTAGGACAGGGGGAGGGTCCGGGGAGCTGTTTTTT.

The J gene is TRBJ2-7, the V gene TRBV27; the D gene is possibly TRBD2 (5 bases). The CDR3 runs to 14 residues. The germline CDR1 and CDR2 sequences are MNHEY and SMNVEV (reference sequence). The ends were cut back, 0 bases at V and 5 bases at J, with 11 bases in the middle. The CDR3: CASSLSRGSDEQYF. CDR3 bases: TGTGCCAGCAGTTTATCTCGAGGGTCGGACGAGCAGTACTTC.

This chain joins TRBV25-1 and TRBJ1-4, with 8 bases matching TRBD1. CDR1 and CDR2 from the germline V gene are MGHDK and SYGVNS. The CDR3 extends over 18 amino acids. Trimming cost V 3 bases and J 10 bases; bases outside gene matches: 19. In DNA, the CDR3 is TGTGCCAGCAGTGACAGGGGGCGAGTTTTAGGTCCCCGGGGAAAACTGTTTTTT. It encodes CASSDRGRVLGPRGKLFF.